This is a list of T cell receptor beta chains from one sample in a study of Ad26.COV2.S vaccination and SARS-CoV-2 variants. Clones were read by immunoSEQ multiplex PCR, and TCRdb kept only the in-frame ones, dropping some. In the table there are roughly 500,000 clones, approximately 89% of which are singletons. This specimen was peripheral blood, taken in a trial of Ad26.COV2.S vaccine versus placebo. All receptors derive from a person between 18 and 60 years old who received the Ad26.COV2.S COVID-19 vaccine or a placebo. The CDR3 runs from the conserved cysteine through the conserved F or W. Fields, in order: J gene, V gene, D gene, clone size, CDR3 DNA, CDR3 protein. The D gene is left open where the match is weak. Expanded clones are given a class, and other clones once, few, many or no size at all.

TRBJ1-2,TRBV24-1,-,-,TGTGCCACCAGTGACCCAGGGGACTCTAACTATGGCTACACCTTC,CATSDPGDSNYGYTF
TRBJ2-2,TRBV9,-,-,TGTGCCAGCAGCGTAGAGCTAGCTCAAACCGGGGAGCTGTTTTTT,CASSVELAQTGELFF
TRBJ1-5,TRBV28,-,-,TGTGCCAGCAGTTTGGCCCCCGAAGGCAATCAGCCCCAGCATTTT,CASSLAPEGNQPQHF
TRBJ1-1,TRBV6-5,-,-,TGTGCCAGCAGAGACGGCTTCGCTGAAGCTTTCTTT,CASRDGFAEAFF
TRBJ2-3,TRBV15,-,-,TGTGCCACCAGCGTTCGGGCCCCAGATACGCAGTATTTT,CATSVRAPDTQYF
TRBJ2-6,TRBV7-3,-,-,TGTGCCAGCAGCTTAAGACCACCTAGCTCTGGGGCCAACGTCCTGACTTTC,CASSLRPPSSGANVLTF
TRBJ1-1,TRBV4-3,-,-,TGCGCCAGCAGCCGAAGACAGGTAGGGGACACTGAAGCTTTCTTT,CASSRRQVGDTEAFF
TRBJ1-5,TRBV6-2/TRBV6-3,TRBD1,-,TGTGCCAGCAGTTACGAAGCCGGGACAGGGGTTCAGCCCCAGCATTTT,CASSYEAGTGVQPQHF
TRBJ2-1,TRBV2,TRBD2,-,TGTGCCAGCGGGGGACTAGCTCGAGGGGGTGAGCAGTTCTTC,CASGGLARGGEQFF
TRBJ1-5,TRBV28,-,-,TGTGCCAGCAGTTTACCCCCAGGGCAAGGGCCCCAGCATTTT,CASSLPPGQGPQHF
TRBJ2-3,TRBV7-3,TRBD2,-,TGTGCCAGCAGCCAAGTAATCCGGGGGGGCCCCCCTTTCACAGATACGCAGTATTTT,CASSQVIRGGPPFTDTQYF
TRBJ1-1,TRBV7-2,-,-,TGTGCCAGCAGACGTGACAAGAACACTGAAGCTTTCTTT,CASRRDKNTEAFF
TRBJ1-6,TRBV9,TRBD1,-,TGTGCCAGCAACCGGGGGACAGGGAATTCACCCCTCCACTTT,CASNRGTGNSPLHF
TRBJ1-5,TRBV6-2/TRBV6-3,-,few,TGTGCCAGCAGTTTCTTATATAGCAATCAGCCCCAGCATTTT,CASSFLYSNQPQHF
TRBJ1-1,TRBV6-1,-,once,TGTGCCAGCAGTGCCCGATTTGGCCGGGGAGACACTGAAGCTTTCTTT,CASSARFGRGDTEAFF
TRBJ2-5,TRBV5-1,-,-,TGCGCCAGCAGCTTACCGAAGGGCGATACGGAGACCCAGTACTTC,CASSLPKGDTETQYF
TRBJ2-2,TRBV5-1,TRBD1,few,TGCGCCAGCAGCTTGGGACAGGGGTACACCGGGGAGCTGTTTTTT,CASSLGQGYTGELFF
TRBJ1-5,TRBV7-9,TRBD1,-,TGTGCCAGCAGCTTAGGACAGGGTAATCAGCCCCAGCATTTT,CASSLGQGNQPQHF
TRBJ2-7,TRBV27,-,-,TGTGCCAGCAGGAGGAGGGCTAGCAAGGACGAGCAGTACTTC,CASRRRASKDEQYF
TRBJ2-5,TRBV5-1,-,-,TGCGCCAGCAGACAAGGAACGCTGGAGACCCAGTACTTC,CASRQGTLETQYF
TRBJ2-3,TRBV4-2,TRBD2,-,TGTGCCAGCAGCCGCGGCAGTTTAGCGGGAGGGCTCTTCGACACAGATACGCAGTATTTT,CASSRGSLAGGLFDTDTQYF
TRBJ2-2,TRBV19,-,-,TGTGCCAGTAGTATCATCGAGAACACCGGGGAGCTGTTTTTT,CASSIIENTGELFF